The 9 T cell receptor beta chains given below trace back to one sample, sequenced in a study of T cell repertoires in cytomegalovirus infection. TCRdb re-called the reads with MiXCR, one entry per CDR3 protein. The table has about 740,000 distinct CDR3 sequences, approximately 40% seen once. The sample comprised PBMCs. These receptors were taken from a human donor in good health (CMV status not recorded). Some clones in this sample may be carry-over from other donors' samples.

This clonotype was seen a few times. V gene TRBV11-2 combines with J gene TRBJ2-1, with 14 bases identical to TRBD2. Germline assignment: CDR1 SGHAT and CDR2 FQNNGV. The CDR3 length is 17 residues. V trimming: 3 bases; J trimming: 7 bases; junction bases outside the gene matches: 8. This CDR3 is CASSFRTGTSGRNEQFF. CDR3 sequence (DNA): TGTGCCAGCAGCTTTCGGACCGGGACTAGCGGGAGAAATGAGCAGTTCTTC. The whole variable domain, filled in from reference TRBV11-2 and TRBJ2-1, reads EAGVAQSPRYKIIEKRQSVAFWCNPISGHATLYWYQQILGQGPKLLIQFQNNGVVDDSQLPKDRFSAERLKGVDSTLKIQPAKLEDSAVYLCASSFRTGTSGRNEQFFGPGTRLTVL.

This sequence joins TRBV27 and TRBJ2-1; D is unresolved. With 6 bases removed from V and 2 bases from J, the gap between germline ends came to 14 bases. This CDR3 spans 15 amino acids. The germline V gene encodes CDR1 MNHEY and CDR2 SMNVEV (reference sequence). The chain's CDR3 is CASSLKENPYNEQFF. The CDR3 nucleotides read TGTGCCAGCAGCCTAAAGGAGAACCCCTACAATGAGCAGTTCTTC.

This clonotype was detected a few times. The chain couples TRBV4-2 to TRBJ2-7; TRBD2 matches at 11 bases. The trim removed 4 bases at V and 5 bases at J, leaving 7 bases unmatched. The germline CDR1 and CDR2 sequences are LGHNA and YNFKEQ. CDR3 length equals 15 residues. As DNA, the CDR3 is TGTGCCAGCAGCCCCTCCGGACTAGCGGGCCACGAGCAGTACTTC. Translating gives CASSPSGLAGHEQYF.

This clonotype was seen a few times. The chain uses TRBV28 and TRBJ2-3; 13 bases map to TRBD2. Trimming took 3 bases from V and 2 from J; bases not matched to a gene: 5. CDR1 and CDR2 from the germline V gene are MDHEN and SYDVKM. This CDR3 has 17 residues. The CDR3 DNA reads TGTGCCAGCAGTTTTAAACTAGCGGGGGGGAACACAGATACGCAGTATTTT. Translated: CASSFKLAGGNTDTQYF.

The chain recombines TRBV5-4 with TRBJ1-1, with D possibly TRBD1 on 6 matching bases. Trimming pared 4 bases from V and 4 bases from J, leaving 20 bases between. CDR3 length: 16 residues. Germline loops: CDR1 SGHNT, CDR2 YYREEE (reference sequence). CDR3 sequence reads: CASSQRGAGQFTEAFF. DNA of the CDR3: TGTGCCAGCAGCCAAAGGGGGGCAGGGCAGTTCACTGAAGCTTTCTTT.

For this clonotype: At one of its ends the junction is not consistent with the germline gene, which may arise from a read error. This chain joins TRBV6-2 or TRBV6-3 and TRBJ1-3; TRBD1 might be the D (6 bases). The germline V gene has CDR1 MNHEY and CDR2 SVGEGT. This CDR3 has 14 residues. CDR3 protein: CARREQGSGNTIYF. CDR3 nucleotides: TGTGCCCGCAGAGAACAGGGATCTGGAAACACCATATATTTT.

This clonotype was observed many times. The rearrangement uses TRBV7-6 and TRBJ1-1; TRBD1 matches at 7 bases. The V and J ends lost 5 bases and 3 bases, in that order; junction bases with no gene match: 6. Germline CDR1 is SGHVS and CDR2 is FNYEAQ. The CDR3 has 14 amino acids. CDR3: CASSPKQGYTEAFF. The CDR3 bases are TGTGCCAGCAGCCCCAAACAGGGGTACACTGAAGCTTTCTTT.

This clonotype was counted at least ten times. This chain uses TRBV7-2 with TRBJ2-1; D is undetermined. This CDR3 contains 15 residues. In germline, CDR1 is SGHTA, CDR2 FQGNSA. The germline V and J ends were trimmed by 5 bases and 1 base, with 12 bases remaining between them. CDR3 in DNA: TGTGCCAGCAGCGCTACACCCACATCCTACAATGAGCAGTTCTTC. As protein: CASSATPTSYNEQFF.

Of note for this clonotype: In this CDR3 the conserved last residue, phenylalanine or tryptophan, is missing, so a read error is likely. The rearrangement joins TRBV12-3 or TRBV12-4 to TRBJ1-2, with D unclear. V was pared by 5 bases and J by 5 bases, with 9 bases between. The CDR3 is 12 residues long. The CDR3, as DNA: TGTGCCAGCAGTCCCGACTCGTATGGCTACACCTTA. Translating gives CASSPDSYGYTL.